This TCR beta chain was sequenced for a study of blood T cell repertoires in COVID-19. The CDR3 is 14 amino acids. CDR1 and CDR2 (germline): MNHNY, SVGAGI (reference sequence). V gave up 6 bases and J gave up 1 base, with 12 bases separating them. As processed by the authors: Researchers report that nucleated cell counts were estimated from reference gene primer amplification. Data came from immunoSEQ multiplex PCR; TCRdb stores just in-frame clones and leaves some out. The V and J calls and clone size come from that table; D and trimming were worked out from the DNA. The data contain about 200,000 clones, around 84% of them seen just once; the ten biggest clones take up around 13%.

The sequence was obtained from a human donor in a cohort sampled during active COVID-19. Sequences were obtained from peripheral blood. The chain combines TRBV6-6 with TRBJ1-2; D is possibly TRBD1 (6 bases). CDR3 residues: CASSHLDSNYGYTF. For the CDR3, the DNA is TGTGCCAGCAGCCACCTGGACAGTAACTATGGCTACACCTTC.